This T cell receptor (beta chain) stems from a study of memory CD4+ T cells and cytomegalovirus serostatus. The sort gate was single viable CD3+CD4+CD8-CD45RO+ cells for memory CD4+ T cells. V lost 5 bases and J lost 3; bases outside the gene matches: 5. This CDR3 is built from 16 residues. Germline CDR1 SGHTA, CDR2 FQGNSA. The assay was immunoSEQ multiplex PCR, and TCRdb's table has in-frame clones only and misses some. The profile shows 50,000 or so clones, around four fifths of them singletons. What was sequenced was memory CD4+ T cells from blood. The source of this sequence is an adult in good health and CMV-seropositive. The chain combines TRBV7-2 with TRBJ2-5, with TRBD2 identical over 14 bases. CDR3 in amino acids: CASSTPGLAGEETQYF. The CDR3 DNA follows: TGTGCCAGCAGCACTCCGGGACTAGCGGGGGAAGAGACCCAGTACTTC.